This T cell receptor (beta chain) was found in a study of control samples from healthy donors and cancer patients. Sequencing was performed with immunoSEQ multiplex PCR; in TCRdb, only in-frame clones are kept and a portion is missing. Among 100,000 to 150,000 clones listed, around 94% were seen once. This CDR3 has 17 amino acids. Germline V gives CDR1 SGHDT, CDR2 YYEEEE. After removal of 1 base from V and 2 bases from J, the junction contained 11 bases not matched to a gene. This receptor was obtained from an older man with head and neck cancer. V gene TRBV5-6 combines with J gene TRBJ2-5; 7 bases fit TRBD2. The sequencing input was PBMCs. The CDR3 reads CASSLTWRESPQETQYF. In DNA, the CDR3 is TGTGCCAGCAGCTTGACCTGGCGGGAGAGCCCTCAAGAGACCCAGTACTTC.